This is a list of T cell receptor beta chains from one sample in a study of shared clonotypes between healthy human individuals. Repertoires were generated with immunoSEQ multiplex PCR, while TCRdb's copy carries only in-frame clones and drops some. The profile covers about a million clones, with roughly 80% appearing a single time and roughly 0.9% taken by the ten largest. The material sequenced was memory CD4+ T cells from PBMCs. These receptors originate from a man between 18 and 35 years old in good health. Some clones in this sample may be carry-over from other donors' samples. The CDR3 runs from the conserved cysteine through the conserved F or W. The D gene is left open where the match is weak. Clone size, where shown, is once, few, many, or a class for clones that have expanded.

v_call	j_call	clone_size	d_call	cdr3_aa	cdr3_nt
TRBV28	TRBJ2-4	.	TRBD1	CASRTWDSPSKSIQYF	TGTGCCAGCAGGACCTGGGACAGCCCCTCCAAAAGCATTCAGTACTTC
TRBV27	TRBJ1-5	.	.	CASSDSLNQPQHF	TGTGCCAGCAGTGACAGTCTCAATCAGCCCCAGCATTTT
TRBV5-1	TRBJ2-7	.	TRBD1	CASSLGGASSYEQYF	TGCGCCAGCAGCTTAGGGGGCGCGAGCTCCTACGAGCAGTACTTC
TRBV7-8	TRBJ2-1	.	TRBD2	CASSLVGASGRYEQFF	TGTGCCAGCAGCTTAGTAGGGGCTAGCGGGAGATATGAGCAGTTCTTC
TRBV6-5	TRBJ2-6	.	TRBD1	CASSKQGAGANVLTF	TGTGCCAGCAGTAAACAGGGGGCTGGGGCCAACGTCCTGACTTTC
TRBV4-1	TRBJ2-2	.	.	CASSQGPRVFSTGELFF	TGCGCCAGCAGCCAAGGACCCAGGGTGTTTAGCACCGGGGAGCTGTTTTTT
TRBV10-1	TRBJ2-1	.	.	CASSESEGGRRNEQFF	TGCGCCAGCAGTGAGTCGGAGGGGGGTCGTAGGAATGAGCAGTTCTTC
TRBV7-2	TRBJ2-1	.	.	CASSQLRDNEQFF	TGTGCCAGCAGCCAGCTCCGTGACAATGAGCAGTTCTTC
TRBV6-6	TRBJ1-2	.	.	CASSYSMTSSGYTF	TGTGCCAGCAGTTACTCGATGACTTCCTCGGGCTACACCTTC
TRBV28	TRBJ1-2	.	TRBD1	CASSLSFGQGAWDYGYTF	TGTGCCAGCAGTTTAAGCTTTGGGCAGGGGGCTTGGGACTATGGCTACACCTTC
TRBV27	TRBJ2-2	.	.	CASRKTGTLNTGELFF	TGTGCCAGCAGAAAAACCGGGACTCTGAACACCGGGGAGCTGTTTTTT
TRBV6-1	TRBJ1-1	.	TRBD1	CASSERGLHESEAFF	TGTGCCAGCAGTGAAAGGGGGCTGCATGAGAGTGAAGCTTTCTTT
TRBV2	TRBJ2-7	.	TRBD2	CACWGGTSSYEQYF	TGTGCCTGCTGGGGGGGGACGTCCTCCTACGAGCAGTACTTC
TRBV25-1	TRBJ1-2	few	.	CASSAANYGYTF	TGTGCCAGCAGTGCCGCTAACTATGGCTACACCTTC
TRBV28	TRBJ1-1	.	TRBD1	CASRLPSTGANTEAFF	TGTGCCAGCAGATTACCTTCGACAGGGGCAAACACTGAAGCTTTCTTT
TRBV18	TRBJ1-2	.	.	CASSPEYKTAPYGYTF	TGTGCCAGCTCACCCGAATACAAGACAGCGCCCTATGGCTACACCTTC
TRBV9	TRBJ1-2	.	.	CASTRRGAYYGYTF	TGTGCCAGCACGAGACGGGGGGCTTACTATGGCTACACCTTC
TRBV7-3	TRBJ2-3	.	.	CASSSGLGTDTQYF	TGTGCCAGCAGCTCGGGACTCGGCACAGATACGCAGTATTTT